The clone carrying this T cell receptor beta chain has a single count. No antigen is known for it. Data came from immunoSEQ multiplex PCR; TCRdb stores just in-frame clones and leaves some out. The table includes some 26,000 clones, about 92% detected once. The data are from a study of T cells in tuberculosis. Study-level information: IGRA-negative adolescents, IGRA-positive adolescents with latent tuberculosis and adults with active tuberculosis formed this South African cohort.

V gave up 5 bases and J gave up 3 bases; unmatched junction bases: 7. Germline V gene data show CDR1 as SGHTA and CDR2 as FQGNSA. This CDR3 is built from 15 residues. Study-wide findings and caveats: Shorter CDR3-alpha in active tuberculosis partly drove smaller distances. Active tuberculosis alpha repertoires lay closer to GMM-specific TCRs than controls'.

Adolescents were screened for latent TB by skin test and IGRA. The chain carries TRBV7-2 and TRBJ2-1, with TRBD1 identical over 7 bases. This receptor was obtained from a donor aged 10-29 years with latent tuberculosis or without tuberculosis infection. Some clones in this sample may be carry-over from other donors' samples. Sequencing was done on a sample of PBMCs. Here the CDR3 reads CASSPRGQYYNEQFF. The CDR3 nucleotides are TGTGCCAGCAGCCCTAGGGGGCAGTACTACAATGAGCAGTTCTTC.